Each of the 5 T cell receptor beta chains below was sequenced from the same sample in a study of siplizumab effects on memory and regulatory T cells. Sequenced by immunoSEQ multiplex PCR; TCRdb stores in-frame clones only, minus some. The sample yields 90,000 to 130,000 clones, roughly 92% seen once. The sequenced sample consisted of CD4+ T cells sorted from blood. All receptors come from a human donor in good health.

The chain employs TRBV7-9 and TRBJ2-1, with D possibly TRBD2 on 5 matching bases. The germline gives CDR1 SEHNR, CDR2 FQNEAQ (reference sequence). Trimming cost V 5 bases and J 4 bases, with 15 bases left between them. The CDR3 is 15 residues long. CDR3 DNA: TGTGCCAGCAGCCAACGGGGTATCGGGTACAATGAGCAGTTCTTC. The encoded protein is CASSQRGIGYNEQFF.

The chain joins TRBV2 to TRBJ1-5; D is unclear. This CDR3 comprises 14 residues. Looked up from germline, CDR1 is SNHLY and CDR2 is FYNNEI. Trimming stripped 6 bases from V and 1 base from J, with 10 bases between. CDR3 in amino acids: CASREPESNQPQHF. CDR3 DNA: TGTGCCAGCAGGGAACCGGAGAGCAATCAGCCCCAGCATTTT.

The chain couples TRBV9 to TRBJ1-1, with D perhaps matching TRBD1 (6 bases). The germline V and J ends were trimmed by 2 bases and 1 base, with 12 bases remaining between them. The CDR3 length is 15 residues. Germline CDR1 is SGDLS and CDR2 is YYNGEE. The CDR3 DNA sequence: TGTGCCAGCAGCGTCAAAGGGGGAGGGAACACTGAAGCTTTCTTT. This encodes CASSVKGGGNTEAFF.

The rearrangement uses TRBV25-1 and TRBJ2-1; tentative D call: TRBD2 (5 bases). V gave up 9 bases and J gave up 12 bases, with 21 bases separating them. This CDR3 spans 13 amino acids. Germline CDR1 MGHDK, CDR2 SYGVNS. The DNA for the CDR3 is TGTGCCAGTTCGGTCGGGGTCAAATGGGGGCAGTTCTTC. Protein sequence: CASSVGVKWGQFF.

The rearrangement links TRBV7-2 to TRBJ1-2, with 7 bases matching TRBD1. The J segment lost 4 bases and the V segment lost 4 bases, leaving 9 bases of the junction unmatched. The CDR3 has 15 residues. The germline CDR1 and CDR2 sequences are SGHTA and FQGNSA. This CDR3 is CASSWGRQGGYGYTF. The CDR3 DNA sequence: TGTGCCAGCAGCTGGGGAAGACAGGGTGGCTATGGCTACACCTTC.